The rows below give T cell receptor beta chains drawn from one sample of a study of tumor-infiltrating lymphocytes in primary liver carcinoma. Via MiXCR, TCRdb re-called the multiplex PCR reads, giving one row per CDR3 protein. The table shows approximately 330,000 distinct CDR3 sequences, with roughly 61% occurring only once. Sequenced input: peripheral blood. Receptor source: a man between 35 and 55 years old with primary liver carcinoma and hepatitis B virus infection. Both conserved end residues are part of each CDR3. The D gene is left open where the match is weak. Size is stated for part of the rows, as once, few or many counts, or as a class when the clone is expanded.

V gene	J gene	clone size	D gene	CDR3 DNA	CDR3 protein
TRBV6-2/TRBV6-3	TRBJ2-1	NA	NA	TGTGCCGGCAGTTATATGGCATGTTACAATGAGCAGTTCTTC	CAGSYMACYNEQFF
TRBV11-3	TRBJ2-7	few	NA	TGTGCCAGCAGCTATGTGGCCGAAGAGCATTACTTC	CASSYVAEEHYF
TRBV11-2	TRBJ1-1	NA	NA	TGTGCCAGCAACCTAGCAGGGATTGACACTGAAGCTTTCTTT	CASNLAGIDTEAFF
TRBV24-1	TRBJ2-1	NA	TRBD2	TGTGCCACCAGTGATTTGCATTCGGGAGCGGGAGCGGTCTCCTACAATGAGCAGTTCTTC	CATSDLHSGAGAVSYNEQFF
TRBV6-2/TRBV6-3	TRBJ2-2	NA	TRBD2	TGTGCCAGCAGTTACTTTAGTTTTGGGACTAGCGGGAGGGCCGCCCACGCCACCGGGGAGCTGTTTTTT	CASSYFSFGTSGRAAHATGELFF
TRBV11-2	TRBJ2-3	NA	NA	TGTGCCATCAGCTCAAGAAGGTTGGCGGGAACTGATACGCAGTATTTT	CAISSRRLAGTDTQYF
TRBV6-2/TRBV6-3	TRBJ2-3	many	TRBD2	TGTGCCAGCAGGACTAGCGGGAGATGGGGCACAGATACGCAGTATTTT	CASRTSGRWGTDTQYF
TRBV10-2	TRBJ2-7	many	TRBD2	TGCGCCAGCAGTTCGGGACTAGCGGGGGGGTACGAGCAGTACTTC	CASSSGLAGGYEQYF
TRBV30	TRBJ2-7	once	NA	TGTGCCTTATACAGGGAATCCGAGCAGTACTTC	CALYRESEQYF
TRBV29-1	TRBJ1-2	NA	NA	TGCAGCGTTGAGCCTACACAGGGTTTGGGAGTCTACATCTTC	CSVEPTQGLGVYIF
TRBV12-3/TRBV12-4	TRBJ2-7	few	NA	TGTGCCAGCAGTCCCATGGGGGGCTTACAGGGAAGCGCCTACGAGCAGTACTTC	CASSPMGGLQGSAYEQYF
TRBV6-1	TRBJ2-1	many	NA	TGTGCCAGCAGTGAAGTGGTAATCTCTAATGAGCAGTTCTTC	CASSEVVISNEQFF
TRBV5-1	TRBJ2-1	few	NA	TGCGCCAGCAGCTTTGGGGACCATAACAATGAGCAGTTCTTC	CASSFGDHNNEQFF
TRBV28	TRBJ2-7	NA	TRBD1	TGTGCCAGCAGTCTCCGACAGGGTCTCCGGGGACAGTACTTC	CASSLRQGLRGQYF
TRBV6-5	TRBJ1-6	NA	NA	TGTACCAGCAGTTACATTCCAGGGAGTAATTCACCCCTCCACTTT	CTSSYIPGSNSPLHF
TRBV11-2	TRBJ2-2	once	NA	TGTGCCAGCAGCCCCGGGACGAGCAACACCGGGGAACTGTTTTTT	CASSPGTSNTGELFF
TRBV4-1	TRBJ2-1	few	TRBD2	TGCGCCAGCAGCCAAGTCGCGGGAGTTGAGAATGAGCAGTTCTTC	CASSQVAGVENEQFF
TRBV12-3/TRBV12-4	TRBJ2-1	NA	NA	TGTGCCAGCAGTAACCCTGCCAATGAGCAGTTCTTC	CASSNPANEQFF
TRBV12-3/TRBV12-4	TRBJ2-7	few	NA	TGTGCCAGCAGTTTAGCGGGGGGTCAGCAGTACTTC	CASSLAGGQQYF
TRBV6-5	TRBJ2-5	NA	NA	TGTGCCAGGAGTCCCCGCCATGGGGACGTGGAGACCCAGTACTTC	CARSPRHGDVETQYF
TRBV18	TRBJ2-6	NA	NA	TGTGCCAGCTCACCGAGGCACTCTGGGGCCAACGTCCTGACTTTC	CASSPRHSGANVLTF
TRBV6-5	TRBJ2-7	many	TRBD1	TGTGCCAGCAGTCGCTCCGGGACAGGGGTTTTTGAGCAGTACTTC	CASSRSGTGVFEQYF
TRBV11-2	TRBJ2-3	NA	TRBD2	TGTGCCAGCAGGCCTCAAGCGGGAGGTACGGATACGCAGTATTTC	CASRPQAGGTDTQYF
TRBV29-1	TRBJ2-3	NA	NA	TGCAGCGTTGATAAGTGGTCAGATACGCAGTATTTT	CSVDKWSDTQYF
TRBV11-1	TRBJ2-2	NA	TRBD1	TGCGCCAGCAGCCCCCTCTCACAGGGGACAGCAGGCTCCGCCGGGGAGCCCTTTTTT	CASSPLSQGTAGSAGEPFF
TRBV4-1	TRBJ1-1	many	NA	TGCGCCAGCAGCCTCAGCGGAGAGTGGGGAGAAGCTTTCTTT	CASSLSGEWGEAFF
TRBV11-2	TRBJ2-5	NA	TRBD2	TGTGCCGGCAGCTCGTTCTCGCGGGAGACCCGAGAGACCCGGTACTTC	CAGSSFSRETRETRYF
TRBV12-3/TRBV12-4	TRBJ2-1	NA	NA	TGCGCCAGCGGTGGAGGGTCTACCCAGAGCAATGAGCAGCTCTTC	CASGGGSTQSNEQLF
TRBV11-2	TRBJ2-7	many	TRBD1	TGTGCCAGCAGCTTAGTCTCCGGGACAGGGACCGAGCAGTACTTC	CASSLVSGTGTEQYF
TRBV28	TRBJ2-7	few	NA	TGTGTCAGCAGTTGGGCGGGGATCCCCTACGAGCAGTACTTC	CVSSWAGIPYEQYF
TRBV14	TRBJ2-7	few	NA	TGTGCCAGCAGCCAAGAGGCAGGCTCCCACGAGCAGTACTTC	CASSQEAGSHEQYF
TRBV10-3	TRBJ1-3	NA	NA	TGTGCCACCTTAATGCGGGAAACAGGCTCGGGGGGAAACACCATATATTTT	CATLMRETGSGGNTIYF
TRBV10-3	TRBJ2-1	NA	TRBD1	TGTGCCATCAGTCTCCGACAGGGGGCGAGGGAGCAGTTCTTC	CAISLRQGAREQFF
TRBV11-1	TRBJ2-7	NA	NA	TGTGCCAGCAGCTTTATTGAGACAGCAAGCTCCTACGAGAAGTACTTC	CASSFIETASSYEKYF
TRBV4-3	TRBJ2-1	NA	TRBD2	TGCGCCAGCAGCCAAGACCCTCTAGCGGGAGGGAACAATGAGCAGTTCTTC	CASSQDPLAGGNNEQFF